The clone carrying this T cell receptor (beta chain) was seen many times. The antigen is undetermined. This sample was taken from a study of T-cell reconstitution after alpha-beta-depleted transplantation in children. Study findings and constraints: Diversity and T-cell counts at one year after transplant derived mostly from new T cells. Roughly two months post-transplant, alpha-beta T cells reportedly originated from several hundred graft clones that had expanded. Some patients owed their high day-60 TCRbeta diversity to surviving recipient T cells and thymic progenitors.

TCRbeta library preparation incorporated unique molecular identifiers. Each CDR3 protein is one row after TCRdb ran MiXCR on the PCR reads. The table lists around 440,000 distinct CDR3 sequences, more than 9% of them singletons. V was clipped by 0 bases and J by 2 bases, with 9 bases between them. The CDR3 runs 14 residues. Germline CDR1 SGHRS, CDR2 YFSETQ. The sequence was obtained from a child aged 2 to 9 with inherited bone marrow failure, due to receive a stem cell transplant. The sequencing here drew on PBMCs, taken before TCRalphabeta/CD19-depleted stem cell transplant. This chain connects TRBV5-1 to TRBJ2-7; D is ambiguous. In DNA, the CDR3 is TGCGCCAGCAGCTTGGAGGTGACCACCTACGAGCAGTACTTC. Translated, it gives CASSLEVTTYEQYF.